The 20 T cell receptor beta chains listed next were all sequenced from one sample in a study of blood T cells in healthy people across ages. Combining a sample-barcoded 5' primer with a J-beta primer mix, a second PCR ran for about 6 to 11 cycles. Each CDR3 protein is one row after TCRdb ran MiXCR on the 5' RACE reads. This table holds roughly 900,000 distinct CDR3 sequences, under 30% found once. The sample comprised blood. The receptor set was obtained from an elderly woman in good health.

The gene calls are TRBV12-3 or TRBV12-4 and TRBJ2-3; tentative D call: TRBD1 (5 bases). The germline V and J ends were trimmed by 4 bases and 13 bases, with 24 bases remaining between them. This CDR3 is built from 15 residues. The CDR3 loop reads CASSWGGATGDVEYF. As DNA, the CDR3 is TGTGCCAGCAGTTGGGGTGGGGCGACTGGAGATGTGGAGTATTTT.

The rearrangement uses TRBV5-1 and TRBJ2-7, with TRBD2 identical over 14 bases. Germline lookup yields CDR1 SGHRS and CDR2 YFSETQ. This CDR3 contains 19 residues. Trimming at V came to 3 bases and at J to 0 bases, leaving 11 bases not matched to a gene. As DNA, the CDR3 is TGCGCCAGCAGCTATCAAGGACTAGCGGGGGGTTTAGACTCCTACGAGCAGTACTTC. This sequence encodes CASSYQGLAGGLDSYEQYF.

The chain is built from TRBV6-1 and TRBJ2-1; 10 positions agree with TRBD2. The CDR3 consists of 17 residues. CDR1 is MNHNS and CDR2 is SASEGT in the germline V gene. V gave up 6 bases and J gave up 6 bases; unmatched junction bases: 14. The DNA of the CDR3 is TGTGCCAGCAGAAAGGTTAGCGGGGGGCCAGTTGCCAATGAGCAGTTCTTC. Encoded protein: CASRKVSGGPVANEQFF.

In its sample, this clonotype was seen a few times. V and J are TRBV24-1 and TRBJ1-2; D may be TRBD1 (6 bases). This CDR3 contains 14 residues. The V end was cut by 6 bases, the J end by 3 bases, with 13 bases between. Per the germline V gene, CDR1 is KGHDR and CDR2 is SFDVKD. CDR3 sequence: CATSKGGIDYGYTF. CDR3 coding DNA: TGTGCCACCAGTAAAGGGGGGATAGACTATGGCTACACCTTC.

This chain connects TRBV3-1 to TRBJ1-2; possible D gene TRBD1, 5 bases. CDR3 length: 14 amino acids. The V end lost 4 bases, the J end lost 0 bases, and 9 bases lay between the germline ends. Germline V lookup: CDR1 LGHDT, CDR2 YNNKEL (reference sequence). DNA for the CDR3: TGTGCCAGCAGCCGGGGCCAAGCTAACTATGGCTACACCTTC. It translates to CASSRGQANYGYTF.

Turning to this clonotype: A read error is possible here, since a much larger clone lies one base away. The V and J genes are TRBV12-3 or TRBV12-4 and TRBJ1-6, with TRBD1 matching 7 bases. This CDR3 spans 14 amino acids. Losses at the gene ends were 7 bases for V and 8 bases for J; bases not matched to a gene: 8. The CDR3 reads CASTRQGPDSPLHF. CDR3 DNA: TGTGCCAGCACCCGACAGGGTCCGGATTCACCCCTCCACTTT.

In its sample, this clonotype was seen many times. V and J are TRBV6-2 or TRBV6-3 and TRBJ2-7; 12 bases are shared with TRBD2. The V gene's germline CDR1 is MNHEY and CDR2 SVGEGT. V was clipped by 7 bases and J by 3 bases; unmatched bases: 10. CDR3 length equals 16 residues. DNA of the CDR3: TGTGCCAGCACGAAGACTAGCGGGGGCTTAGGCTACGAGCAGTACTTC. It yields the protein CASTKTSGGLGYEQYF.

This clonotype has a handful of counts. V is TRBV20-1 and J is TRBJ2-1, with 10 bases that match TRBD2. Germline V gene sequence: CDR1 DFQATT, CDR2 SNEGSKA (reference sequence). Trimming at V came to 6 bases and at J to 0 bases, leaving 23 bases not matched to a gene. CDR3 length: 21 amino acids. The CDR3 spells CSAPTYFNSGRTSGSYNEQFF. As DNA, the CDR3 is TGCAGTGCCCCGACCTATTTTAATAGCGGGAGGACCTCCGGCTCCTACAATGAGCAGTTCTTC.

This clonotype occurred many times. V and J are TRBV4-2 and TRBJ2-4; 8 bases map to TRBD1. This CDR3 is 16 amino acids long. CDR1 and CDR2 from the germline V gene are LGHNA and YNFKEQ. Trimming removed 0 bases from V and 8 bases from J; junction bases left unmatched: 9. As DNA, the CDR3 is TGTGCCAGCAGCCAAGAGGGGAACAGGGGGAGTTACATTCAGTACTTC. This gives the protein CASSQEGNRGSYIQYF.

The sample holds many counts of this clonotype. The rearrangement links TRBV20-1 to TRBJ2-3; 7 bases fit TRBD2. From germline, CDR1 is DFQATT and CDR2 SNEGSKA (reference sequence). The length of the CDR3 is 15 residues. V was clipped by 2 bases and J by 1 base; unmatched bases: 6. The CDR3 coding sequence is TGCAGTGCTAGATCTCTAGCGGAGCGCACAGATACGCAGTATTTT. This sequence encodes CSARSLAERTDTQYF.

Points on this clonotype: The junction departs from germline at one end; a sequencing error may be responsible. The DNA of the CDR3 is TGTGCCAGCTCATCTAGCACAAATACGCAGTATTTT. It encodes CASSSSTNTQYF. This chain uses TRBV18 with TRBJ2-3; the D gene is possibly TRBD2 (5 bases). Germline V gene sequence: CDR1 KGHSH, CDR2 LQKENI. The CDR3 runs 12 residues. The full variable domain, with the rest looked up from reference TRBV18 and TRBJ2-3, is NAGVMQNPRHLVRRRGQEARLRCSPMKGHSHVYWYRQLPEEGLKFMVYLQKENIIDESGMPKERFSAEFPKEGPSILRIQQVVRGDSAAYFCASSSSTNTQYFGPGTRLTVL.

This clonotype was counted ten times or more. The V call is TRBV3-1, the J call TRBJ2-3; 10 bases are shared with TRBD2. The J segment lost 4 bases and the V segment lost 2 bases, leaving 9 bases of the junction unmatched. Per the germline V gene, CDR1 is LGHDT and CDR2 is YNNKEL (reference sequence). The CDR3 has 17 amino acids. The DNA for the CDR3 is TGTGCCAGCAGCCAACTTAAAACTAGCGGGATTGCAGATACGCAGTATTTT. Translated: CASSQLKTSGIADTQYF.

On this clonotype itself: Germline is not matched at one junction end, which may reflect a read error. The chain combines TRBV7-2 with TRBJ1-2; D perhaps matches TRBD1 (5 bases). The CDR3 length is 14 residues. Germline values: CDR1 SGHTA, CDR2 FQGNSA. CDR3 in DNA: TGTTCCAGCAGCCAGGGAGGGGCTAACTATGGCTACACCTTC. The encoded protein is CSSSQGGANYGYTF.

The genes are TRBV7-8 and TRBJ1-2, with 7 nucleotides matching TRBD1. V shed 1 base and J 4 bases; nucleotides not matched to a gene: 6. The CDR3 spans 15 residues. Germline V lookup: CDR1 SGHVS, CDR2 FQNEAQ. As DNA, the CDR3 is TGTGCCAGCAGCTTAGGGCAGGGGGGTCTCTATGGCTACACCTTC. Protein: CASSLGQGGLYGYTF.

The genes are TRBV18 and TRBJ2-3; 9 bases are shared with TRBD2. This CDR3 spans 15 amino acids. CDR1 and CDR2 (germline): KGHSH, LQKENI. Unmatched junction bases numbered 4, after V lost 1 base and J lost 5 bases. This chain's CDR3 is CASSPRRGGIDTQYF. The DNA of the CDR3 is TGTGCCAGCTCACCACGGCGGGGGGGCATAGATACGCAGTATTTT.

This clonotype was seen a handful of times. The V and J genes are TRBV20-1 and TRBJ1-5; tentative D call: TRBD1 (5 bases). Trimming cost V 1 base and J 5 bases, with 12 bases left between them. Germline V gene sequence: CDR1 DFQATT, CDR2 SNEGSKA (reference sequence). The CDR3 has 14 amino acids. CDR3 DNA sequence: TGCAGTGCTAGAGCCTGGGACCGCGATCAGCCCCAGCATTTT. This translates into CSARAWDRDQPQHF.

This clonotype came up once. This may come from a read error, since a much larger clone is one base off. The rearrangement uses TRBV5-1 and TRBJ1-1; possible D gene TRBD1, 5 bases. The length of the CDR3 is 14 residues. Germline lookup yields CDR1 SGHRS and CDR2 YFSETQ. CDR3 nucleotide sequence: TGCGCCAGCGGCTTGCAGGTTAGGGACCCTGAAGCTTTCTTT. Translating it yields CASGLQVRDPEAFF. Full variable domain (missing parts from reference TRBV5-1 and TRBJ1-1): KAGVTQTPRYLIKTRGQQVTLSCSPISGHRSVSWYQQTPGQGLQFLFEYFSETQRNKGNFPGRFSGRQFSNSRSEMNVSTLELGDSALYLCASGLQVRDPEAFFGQGTRLTVV.

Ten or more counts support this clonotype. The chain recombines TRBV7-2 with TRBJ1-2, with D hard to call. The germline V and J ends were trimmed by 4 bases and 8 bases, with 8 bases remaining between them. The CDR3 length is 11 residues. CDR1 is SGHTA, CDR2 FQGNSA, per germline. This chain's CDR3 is CASSSLTGYTF. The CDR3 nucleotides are TGTGCCAGCAGCTCCCTGACCGGCTACACCTTC.

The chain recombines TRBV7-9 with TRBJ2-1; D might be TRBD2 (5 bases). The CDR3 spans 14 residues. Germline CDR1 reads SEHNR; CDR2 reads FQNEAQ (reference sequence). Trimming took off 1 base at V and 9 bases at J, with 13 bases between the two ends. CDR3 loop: CASSLGDVSGEQFF. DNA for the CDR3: TGTGCCAGCAGCTTAGGAGATGTAAGCGGTGAGCAGTTCTTC.

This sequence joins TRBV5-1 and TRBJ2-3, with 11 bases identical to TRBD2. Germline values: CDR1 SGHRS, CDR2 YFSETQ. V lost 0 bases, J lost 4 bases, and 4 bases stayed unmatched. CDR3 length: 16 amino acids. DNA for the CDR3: TGCGCCAGCAGCTTGGATGGTAGCGGGGGGGCAGATACGCAGTATTTT. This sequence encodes CASSLDGSGGADTQYF.